These 8 T cell receptor beta chains were sequenced from one sample in a study of blood T cell repertoires in COVID-19. Sequenced by immunoSEQ multiplex PCR; TCRdb stores in-frame clones only, minus some. The sample includes more than 60,000 clones, 82% seen only once; the top ten take around 15%. The sequencing input was peripheral blood. These receptors were taken from an elderly woman with acute or convalescent COVID-19.

This sequence joins TRBV10-2 and TRBJ2-1; D is perhaps TRBD1 (6 bases). V was clipped by 8 bases and J by 6 bases, with 26 bases between them. Germline-derived CDR1 and CDR2 are WSHSY and SAAADI. The CDR3 contains 17 residues. DNA of the CDR3: TGCGCCAGCCCCGAGTTGGACAGCCACGCCTTATGCAATGAGCAGTTCTTC. Amino acids: CASPELDSHALCNEQFF.

This chain joins TRBV11-1 and TRBJ1-1, with D possibly TRBD1 on 5 matching bases. Germline V gene sequence: CDR1 SGHAT, CDR2 FQDESV (reference sequence). V was cut by 5 bases and J by 1 base, with 8 bases left in between. CDR3 length: 13 amino acids. CDR3 sequence reads: CASSRRENTEAFF. Here the CDR3 DNA reads TGTGCCAGCAGCCGCAGGGAGAACACTGAAGCTTTCTTT.

The V gene is TRBV27, the J gene TRBJ1-5; 10 bases are shared with TRBD1. Germline V gene sequence: CDR1 MNHEY, CDR2 SMNVEV (reference sequence). This CDR3 region has 15 residues. V shed 5 bases, J shed 6 bases, and the junction held 7 bases outside the gene matches. The chain's CDR3 is CASSPRQGAGQPQHF. The CDR3, as DNA: TGTGCCAGCAGTCCGAGACAGGGGGCGGGTCAGCCCCAGCATTTT.

The rearrangement joins TRBV6-5 to TRBJ1-5; TRBD1 might be the D (6 bases). The CDR3 covers 15 residues. Germline V CDR1 and CDR2: MNHEY, SVGAGI. Trimming took off 6 bases at V and 4 bases at J, with 16 bases between the two ends. The CDR3 spells CASRRGGAGNQPQHF. For the CDR3, the DNA is TGTGCCAGCAGACGCGGGGGGGCAGGGAATCAGCCCCAGCATTTT.

DNA of the CDR3: TGTGCCAGCAGCCAAGATCTGACAGGGGCTGGCTACACCTTC. Translating it yields CASSQDLTGAGYTF. The chain is built from TRBV14 and TRBJ1-2, with 8 bases identical to TRBD1. Germline CDR1 is SGHDN and CDR2 is FVKESK. This CDR3 comprises 14 residues. J lost 7 bases, V lost 0 bases, and 4 bases had no gene match. Drawing the rest from reference TRBV14 and TRBJ1-2, the complete variable domain is EAGVTQFPSHSVIEKGQTVTLRCDPISGHDNLYWYRRVMGKEIKFLLHFVKESKQDESGMPNNRFLAERTGGTYSTLKVQPAELEDSGVYFCASSQDLTGAGYTFGSGTRLTVV.

The rearrangement links TRBV6-5 to TRBJ2-1; tentative D call: TRBD2 (6 bases). The CDR3 is made up of 12 amino acids. V dropped 7 bases and J dropped 7 bases, with 11 bases sitting between them. The germline CDR1 and CDR2 sequences are MNHEY and SVGAGI. The CDR3 loop reads CASTRERNEQFF. CDR3 DNA sequence: TGTGCCAGCACCCGGGAGAGAAATGAGCAGTTCTTC.

The gene calls are TRBV6-2 or TRBV6-3 and TRBJ1-2, with TRBD1 identical over 9 bases. Germline lookup yields CDR1 MNHEY and CDR2 SVGEGT. The CDR3 is 16 amino acids. V was clipped by 2 bases and J by 4 bases; unmatched bases: 8. The CDR3 region has the DNA TGTGCCAGCAGTTACCGCACAGGGGGCGCGCTCTATGGCTACACCTTC. Translated: CASSYRTGGALYGYTF.

This clone came up a few times. The chain links TRBV5-1 to TRBJ2-2, with D hard to call. The V end was cut by 0 bases, the J end by 7 bases, with 4 bases between. The germline gives CDR1 SGHRS, CDR2 YFSETQ. The length of the CDR3 is 12 residues. The CDR3 nucleotides are TGCGCCAGCAGCTTGGCCGTCGGGGAGCTGTTTTTT. Translated: CASSLAVGELFF. Looking up the rest from reference TRBV5-1 and TRBJ2-2 gives the full variable domain: KAGVTQTPRYLIKTRGQQVTLSCSPISGHRSVSWYQQTPGQGLQFLFEYFSETQRNKGNFPGRFSGRQFSNSRSEMNVSTLELGDSALYLCASSLAVGELFFGEGSRLTVL.